The clone carrying this T cell receptor beta chain turned up a few times. What it binds is not known. The sample's treatment: 10-day PBMC culture with coronavirus spike peptide pools or control peptides (ViraFEST assay). ViraFEST expanded antigen-specific T cells with peptide pools, then sequenced TCRs. The CDR3 is 14 residues long. V gave up 3 bases and J gave up 8 bases; unmatched junction bases: 9. Germline V gives CDR1 MGHDK, CDR2 SYGVNS. This specimen belongs to a study of vaccination and CD4 T cells after COVID-19. Study details: Investigators took post-vaccine samples a median roughly 72 days after dose two, within a range of 14 to 241.

Cultured CD4+ T cells had their DNA profiled by the Oncomine TCR Beta short-read assay. TCRdb processed the PCR reads anew with MiXCR; each CDR3 protein has one entry. The sample carries about 23,000 distinct CDR3 sequences, about 42% recorded once. This material consisted of CD4+ T cells from blood, cultured in vitro, taken before SARS-CoV-2 vaccination. This clonotype was sampled from a human donor who received a COVID-19 vaccine. This rearrangement joins TRBV25-1 to TRBJ1-2, with 7 positions matching TRBD1. Written as DNA, the CDR3 is TGTGCCAGCAGTGATTTTGGGACAGCGAGGGGCTACACCTTC. The encoded protein is CASSDFGTARGYTF.